These T cell receptor beta chains were read from a single sample in a study of T cell changes during pregnancy in multiple sclerosis. The data were produced by immunoSEQ multiplex PCR, yet TCRdb's version contains in-frame clones alone and is incomplete. Seen here are just over 40,000 clones, over 75% observed once, and the top ten hold approximately 5.1%. This material consisted of peripheral blood, taken in the first trimester of pregnancy. These receptors came from a female donor in good health, enrolled as a control in a pregnancy study. CDR3s include the opening cysteine and the closing phenylalanine or tryptophan. Fields, in order: V gene, D gene, clone size, J gene, CDR3 DNA, CDR3 protein. A D gene is named only where the DNA matches it firmly. Expanded clones get a size class; other rows say once, few or many, or leave the size out.

TRBV27,-,-,TRBJ1-5,TGTGCCAGCAGTCCAACAGGTCAGCCCCAGCATTTT,CASSPTGQPQHF
TRBV19,TRBD1,-,TRBJ1-3,TGTGCCAGTAGGGAGACAGGGCTCGGAAACACCATATATTTT,CASRETGLGNTIYF
TRBV6-4,-,once,TRBJ1-6,TGTGCCAGCAGTCCCTCCCCCGACAGACCTAATTCACCCCTCCACTTT,CASSPSPDRPNSPLHF
TRBV7-8,TRBD2,-,TRBJ2-7,TGTGCCAGCAGCTTGATACCGGGACTAGCGCATTACGAGCAGTACTTC,CASSLIPGLAHYEQYF
TRBV5-1,-,-,TRBJ2-1,TGCGCCAGCAGCTTGCCGTCGGGCAATGAGCAGTTCTTC,CASSLPSGNEQFF
TRBV7-2,TRBD1,-,TRBJ2-1,TGTGCCAGCAGCTTTCAGGGGGCGAGCTCCTACAATGAGCAGTTCTTC,CASSFQGASSYNEQFF
TRBV11-2,TRBD1,-,TRBJ1-5,TGTGCCAGCAGCTTTGACAGGGGTAGCAATCAGCCCCAGCATTTT,CASSFDRGSNQPQHF
TRBV11-2,-,-,TRBJ2-3,TGTGCCAGCAGCCCTACGCCAGGCCCAGATACGCAGTATTTT,CASSPTPGPDTQYF
TRBV9,-,-,TRBJ1-4,TGTGCCAGCAGCGCCTCCCCGACAGGTGAAAAACTGTTTTTT,CASSASPTGEKLFF
TRBV18,-,-,TRBJ1-2,TGTGCCAGCTCACCGAATAAGGGAGATGGCTACACCTTC,CASSPNKGDGYTF
TRBV6-4,-,-,TRBJ1-3,TGTGCCAGCAGTGAGCAGGCTGACTCTGGAAACACCATATATTTT,CASSEQADSGNTIYF
TRBV11-1,-,-,TRBJ2-7,TGTGCCAGCAGAAGCGTTAGCTCCTACGAGCAGTACTTC,CASRSVSSYEQYF
TRBV9,-,-,TRBJ1-6,TGTGCCAGCAGCGTAAAAAGTAGAGATTCACCCCTCCACTTT,CASSVKSRDSPLHF
TRBV14,-,-,TRBJ2-7,TGTGCCAGCAGCCAAGCCGTCCGCGAGCAGTACTTC,CASSQAVREQYF
TRBV27,-,-,TRBJ2-3,TGTGCCAGCAGTTACGGGACAGATACGCAGTATTTT,CASSYGTDTQYF
TRBV5-6,-,-,TRBJ1-5,TGTGCCAGCAGCGAGGGAAGAGGAGGCAATCAGCCCCAGCATTTT,CASSEGRGGNQPQHF
TRBV7-2,-,-,TRBJ2-3,TGTGCCAGCAGCCCTAACTCAGATACGCAGTATTTT,CASSPNSDTQYF
TRBV28,-,-,TRBJ1-2,TGTGCCAGCAGCTCATCACCACGGGGCTACACCTTC,CASSSSPRGYTF
TRBV25-1,-,-,TRBJ1-2,TGTGCCAGCAGGGTAGACCGGGGCTATGGCTACACCTTC,CASRVDRGYGYTF
TRBV5-1,-,-,TRBJ1-2,TGCGCCAGCAGCTTGGAGTCCCGGGACTATGGCTACACCTTC,CASSLESRDYGYTF
TRBV6-6,TRBD1,few,TRBJ1-6,TGTGCCAGCAGTTACCCGACAGGGGCTAACGATTCACCCCTCCACTTT,CASSYPTGANDSPLHF
TRBV7-2,TRBD2,-,TRBJ2-7,TGTGCCAGCAGCTTTAGCGGGGAGATCACCAACGAGCAGTACTTC,CASSFSGEITNEQYF
TRBV27,TRBD1,-,TRBJ2-3,TGTGCCAGCAGGGGGATATTCAGGACAGGTCAAACAGATACGCAGTATTTT,CASRGIFRTGQTDTQYF
TRBV5-1,TRBD1,-,TRBJ1-1,TGCGCCAGCACCGCCACCGGGACAGGGGGCTCAACTGAAGCTTTCTTT,CASTATGTGGSTEAFF
TRBV5-1,-,-,TRBJ2-2,TGCGCCAGCAGCTTGGACCTACCACGGACCGGGGAGCTGTTTTTT,CASSLDLPRTGELFF
TRBV13,TRBD1,-,TRBJ1-2,TGTGCCAGCAGCCCCGGCGACAGGGCCTATGGCTACACCTTC,CASSPGDRAYGYTF
TRBV27,TRBD1,-,TRBJ2-1,TGTGCCAGCAGTACCGGGACAGCATACAATGAGCAGTTCTTC,CASSTGTAYNEQFF
TRBV6-1,TRBD1,-,TRBJ1-2,TGTGCCAGCAGTGTTTTTACCCCGGGACAGGGGGCTGGTGGCTACACCTTC,CASSVFTPGQGAGGYTF
TRBV21-1,-,-,TRBJ1-2,TGTGCCAGCAGCAAAAAGGGGGGCAGGGGGCGGGGCTACACCTTC,CASSKKGGRGRGYTF
TRBV10-1,-,-,TRBJ2-5,TGCGCCAGCAGTGTGACTATCCAAGAGACCCAGTACTTC,CASSVTIQETQYF
TRBV14,TRBD1,-,TRBJ1-1,TGTGCCAGCAGCCGGACCACAGGGGGAGGTAGCACTGAAGCTTTCTTT,CASSRTTGGGSTEAFF
TRBV7-2,-,-,TRBJ1-4,TGTGCCAGCAGCTTAGTGGGACAAGGGGGTGAAAAACTGTTTTTT,CASSLVGQGGEKLFF
TRBV7-9,-,once,TRBJ2-3,TGTGCCAGCAGCAAATACAGTACTGCGGGCTTCACAGATACGCAGTATTTT,CASSKYSTAGFTDTQYF
TRBV6-5,-,once,TRBJ1-5,TGTGCCAGCAGTGCCGGGGTTTCTGGCAATCAGCCCCAGCATTTT,CASSAGVSGNQPQHF
TRBV6-1,TRBD1,medium-sized,TRBJ2-7,TGTGCCAGCACTGGACAGGGGGGTAGCTCCTACGAGCAGTACTTC,CASTGQGGSSYEQYF
TRBV29-1,-,-,TRBJ1-2,TGCAGCGTTGAAGTCTCTGGCTACACCTTC,CSVEVSGYTF
TRBV7-6,TRBD1,-,TRBJ2-7,TGTGCCAGCAGCTTGACAGGGGTCTCCTACGAGCAGTACTTC,CASSLTGVSYEQYF
TRBV29-1,TRBD1,-,TRBJ1-4,TGCAGCGTTGAAGTGACAGGGGGTAAAAATGAAAAACTGTTTTTT,CSVEVTGGKNEKLFF
TRBV7-7,-,-,TRBJ2-5,TGTGCTAGCAGCTTAGCGTTCCGGGGGGAGACCCAGTACTTC,CASSLAFRGETQYF
TRBV4-1,-,-,TRBJ2-2,TGCGCCAGCAGCCACGACAAAGGGGGGGCTTCCGGGGAGCTGTTTTTT,CASSHDKGGASGELFF
TRBV28,TRBD2,-,TRBJ2-7,TGTGCCAGCAGTTTAGTAGGGCTAGCGGGGGGCTCCTACGAGCAGTACTTC,CASSLVGLAGGSYEQYF
TRBV7-3,-,-,TRBJ2-3,TGTGCCAGCAGCCCTGGCGTCGCGGCAGATACGCAGTATTTT,CASSPGVAADTQYF
TRBV27,-,-,TRBJ2-3,TGTGCCAGCAGCCTATGGGGGAGGAGCGTAAGCACAGATACGCAGTATTTT,CASSLWGRSVSTDTQYF